The rows below give T cell receptor beta chains drawn from one sample of a study of post-analysis software for immune sequencing data. TCRdb re-called the PCR reads with MiXCR, one entry per CDR3 protein. The sample lists hundreds of thousands of distinct CDR3 sequences, 53% seen once, with around 4.5% in the top ten. The sample taken for sequencing was blood. These receptor sequences come from a girl aged 10-17 years with multiple sclerosis. The conserved cysteine and the conserved F or W are not part of the CDR3 here. A D gene is named only where the DNA matches it firmly.

v_call | d_call | cdr3_aa
TRBV5-1 | TRBD1 | ASSLQGGGAKTNEKLF
TRBV20-1 | - | SAPLGGTDTQY
TRBV6-5 | - | ASSYRLFGGNTEAF
TRBV18 | TRBD2 | ASSPVILAGVQETQY
TRBV7-2 | TRBD2 | ASSAARAGGTYTQY
TRBV5-1 | - | ASSSSIRGNTEAF
TRBV6-4 | - | ASSDGGGTGELF
TRBV6-1 | - | ASSGWADSYEQY
TRBV5-1 | - | ASSLDSRDFRSSYNSPLH
TRBV12-3/TRBV12-4 | - | ASRRRLRADTQY
TRBV11-1 | TRBD1 | ASSTGQGLVRF
TRBV11-2 | TRBD1 | ASSLMDRVAGANVLT
TRBV20-1 | TRBD1 | SAPPGTGGADTQY
TRBV5-1 | - | ASSLAEPANYGYT
TRBV7-2 | - | ASSLHAIQKEKLF
TRBV18 | - | ASSPKFSLFGNYGYT
TRBV6-1 | TRBD1 | ASSLQGIDTQY
TRBV20-1 | - | SARGTVVNEKLF
TRBV7-7 | - | ASSPTGDEQF
TRBV6-5 | - | ASTYQANTEAF
TRBV5-6 | - | ASSLGGLAAF
TRBV5-1 | - | ASVLAGANVLT
TRBV3-1 | - | ASSSRGALHSYEQY
TRBV12-3/TRBV12-4 | TRBD1 | ASSFKGQGWKLF
TRBV29-1 | - | SATSGANVLT
TRBV7-9 | TRBD1 | GGGKTEAF
TRBV5-1 | - | ASSLGTPPGETQY
TRBV6-6 | - | ASSYGQGGSYEQY
TRBV7-9 | - | ASSYRGGVQETQY
TRBV29-1 | TRBD1 | SAAPGQGRWNYGYT